The text below deals with one T cell receptor (beta chain). The ends were cut back, 0 bases at V and 3 bases at J, with 12 bases in the middle. The CDR3 consists of 15 residues. From germline, CDR1 is SGDLS and CDR2 YYNGEE. Primers: 60 Vbeta forward and 13 Jbeta reverse. Using immunoSEQ multiplex PCR, the repertoire was profiled, and TCRdb retains in-frame clones only, with some absent. Of about 83,000 clones in the sample, about four fifths were seen once. The data were obtained in a study of cytomegalovirus exposure and HLA in healthy donors. Whole-study context: Of several hundred genotyped donors, roughly 76% grouped in the Caucasian-associated ancestry cluster.

The rearrangement links TRBV9 to TRBJ1-1, with D possibly TRBD1 on 5 matching bases. The receptor comes from a man aged 18 to 29 in good health and CMV-seropositive. The sequenced sample consisted of PBMCs. The CDR3 spells CASSVAAGGDTEAFF. DNA for the CDR3: TGTGCCAGCAGCGTAGCCGCGGGGGGAGACACTGAAGCTTTCTTT.